This is a list of T cell receptor beta chains from one sample in a study of blood T cells in healthy people across ages. Via MiXCR, TCRdb re-called the 5' RACE reads, giving one row per CDR3 protein. The repertoire holds hundreds of thousands of distinct CDR3 sequences, with around 43% as singletons. The sequenced sample consisted of blood. These receptor sequences come from a man aged 55-75 years in good health. Both conserved end residues are part of each CDR3. The order of the fields is V gene, J gene, clone size, D gene, CDR3 protein, CDR3 DNA. The D gene is left open where the match is weak. Clone size is stated in some rows and not others, as once, few, many or a class when expanded.

V gene: TRBV2
J gene: TRBJ1-4
clone size: NA
D gene: TRBD1
CDR3 protein: CATQGENEKLFF
CDR3 DNA: TGTGCCACACAGGGGGAGAATGAAAAACTGTTTTTT

V gene: TRBV9
J gene: TRBJ2-1
clone size: NA
D gene: TRBD1
CDR3 protein: CASSDRLDRGEQFF
CDR3 DNA: TGTGCCAGCAGCGATCGACTCGACAGGGGTGAGCAGTTCTTC

V gene: TRBV20-1
J gene: TRBJ2-7
clone size: NA
D gene: NA
CDR3 protein: CSLPGGVGDEQYF
CDR3 DNA: TGCAGTCTCCCCGGCGGGGTAGGCGACGAGCAGTACTTC

V gene: TRBV7-9
J gene: TRBJ1-2
clone size: few
D gene: NA
CDR3 protein: CASSSTDRPYGYTF
CDR3 DNA: TGTGCCAGCAGCTCCACCGACAGGCCCTATGGCTACACCTTC

V gene: TRBV29-1
J gene: TRBJ2-3
clone size: few
D gene: NA
CDR3 protein: CSVGRGLAGADTQYF
CDR3 DNA: TGCAGCGTTGGACGCGGCCTCGCAGGGGCAGATACGCAGTATTTT

V gene: TRBV4-1
J gene: TRBJ1-4
clone size: NA
D gene: TRBD1
CDR3 protein: CASSQDQVEGQGVLNEKLFF
CDR3 DNA: TGCGCCAGCAGCCAAGATCAAGTTGAGGGACAGGGGGTGTTAAATGAAAAACTGTTTTTT

V gene: TRBV2
J gene: TRBJ2-7
clone size: NA
D gene: TRBD1
CDR3 protein: CASSGNYRGRGGEQYF
CDR3 DNA: TGTGCCAGCAGTGGGAATTACAGGGGGCGCGGGGGCGAGCAGTACTTC

V gene: TRBV5-1
J gene: TRBJ2-2
clone size: NA
D gene: NA
CDR3 protein: CASSLVQGGTGELFF
CDR3 DNA: TGCGCCAGCAGCTTGGTGCAGGGAGGCACCGGGGAGCTGTTTTTT

V gene: TRBV7-9
J gene: TRBJ2-1
clone size: NA
D gene: NA
CDR3 protein: CASSSTQQGYNEQFF
CDR3 DNA: TGTGCCAGCAGCTCCACACAACAGGGCTACAATGAGCAGTTCTTC

V gene: TRBV7-9
J gene: TRBJ1-6
clone size: NA
D gene: NA
CDR3 protein: CASAYPVANSPLHF
CDR3 DNA: TGTGCCAGCGCTTACCCCGTAGCCAATTCACCCCTCCACTTT

V gene: TRBV6-6
J gene: TRBJ2-7
clone size: NA
D gene: TRBD1
CDR3 protein: CASRGQGASEQYF
CDR3 DNA: TGTGCCAGCCGGGGGCAGGGGGCCTCCGAGCAGTACTTC

V gene: TRBV21-1
J gene: TRBJ2-7
clone size: many
D gene: NA
CDR3 protein: CASSKVAGGLIYEQYF
CDR3 DNA: TGTGCCAGCAGCAAAGTAGCGGGGGGGCTGATCTACGAGCAGTACTTC

V gene: TRBV6-2/TRBV6-3
J gene: TRBJ2-3
clone size: NA
D gene: NA
CDR3 protein: CASSYSTGHPSTDTQYF
CDR3 DNA: TGTGCCAGCAGTTACTCAACAGGTCACCCTAGCACAGATACGCAGTATTTT

V gene: TRBV4-3
J gene: TRBJ2-5
clone size: NA
D gene: NA
CDR3 protein: CASSPGVAEETQYF
CDR3 DNA: TGCGCCAGCAGTCCCGGGGTAGCGGAAGAGACCCAGTACTTC

V gene: TRBV6-2/TRBV6-3
J gene: TRBJ2-1
clone size: NA
D gene: NA
CDR3 protein: CASRVYNEQFF
CDR3 DNA: TGTGCCAGCAGGGTTTACAATGAGCAGTTCTTC

V gene: TRBV4-3
J gene: TRBJ2-6
clone size: NA
D gene: NA
CDR3 protein: CASSPEVTQANVLTF
CDR3 DNA: TGCGCCAGCAGCCCCGAGGTAACTCAGGCCAACGTCCTGACTTTC

V gene: TRBV7-2
J gene: TRBJ2-7
clone size: many
D gene: NA
CDR3 protein: CASSLDRRQGSEQYF
CDR3 DNA: TGTGCCAGCAGCTTAGATCGGAGGCAGGGATCCGAGCAGTACTTC

V gene: TRBV18
J gene: TRBJ2-7
clone size: NA
D gene: NA
CDR3 protein: CASSHTTFSYEQYF
CDR3 DNA: TGTGCCAGCTCACATACGACTTTCTCCTACGAGCAGTACTTC

V gene: TRBV5-6
J gene: TRBJ2-1
clone size: NA
D gene: NA
CDR3 protein: CASVTGQLPGAEQFF
CDR3 DNA: TGTGCCAGCGTTACAGGACAGCTCCCCGGGGCTGAGCAGTTCTTC

V gene: TRBV7-2
J gene: TRBJ2-1
clone size: NA
D gene: TRBD2
CDR3 protein: CASSSVRGRGGPLAYNEQFF
CDR3 DNA: TGTGCCAGCAGTTCGGTGCGCGGGCGGGGGGGCCCGCTCGCCTACAATGAGCAGTTCTTC

V gene: TRBV20-1
J gene: TRBJ2-3
clone size: many
D gene: TRBD2
CDR3 protein: CSAKGLAGKDTQYF
CDR3 DNA: TGCAGTGCTAAGGGACTAGCGGGGAAAGATACGCAGTATTTT

V gene: TRBV27
J gene: TRBJ2-5
clone size: NA
D gene: NA
CDR3 protein: CASGPRDEQETQYF
CDR3 DNA: TGTGCCAGCGGACCGCGGGACGAGCAAGAGACCCAGTACTTC

V gene: TRBV11-3
J gene: TRBJ1-4
clone size: few
D gene: NA
CDR3 protein: CASSFAGAGGEKLFF
CDR3 DNA: TGTGCCAGCAGCTTCGCCGGGGCAGGTGGGGAAAAACTGTTTTTT

V gene: TRBV20-1
J gene: TRBJ2-3
clone size: few
D gene: NA
CDR3 protein: CSAGPRITDTQYF
CDR3 DNA: TGCAGTGCTGGACCTAGGATCACAGATACGCAGTATTTT

V gene: TRBV24-1
J gene: TRBJ2-3
clone size: NA
D gene: TRBD2
CDR3 protein: CATSVGGGATDTQYF
CDR3 DNA: TGTGCCACCAGTGTTGGCGGGGGGGCGACAGATACGCAGTATTTT

V gene: TRBV7-9
J gene: TRBJ1-2
clone size: few
D gene: NA
CDR3 protein: CASSGEGSAYGYTF
CDR3 DNA: TGTGCCAGCAGCGGGGAGGGATCAGCCTATGGCTACACCTTC

V gene: TRBV5-5
J gene: TRBJ1-6
clone size: NA
D gene: NA
CDR3 protein: CASSQRVGGRGSPLHF
CDR3 DNA: TGTGCCAGCAGCCAACGAGTCGGGGGGCGCGGGTCACCCCTCCACTTT

V gene: TRBV2
J gene: TRBJ2-1
clone size: NA
D gene: NA
CDR3 protein: CASNGRGEGEQFF
CDR3 DNA: TGTGCCAGCAATGGGAGGGGGGAGGGTGAGCAGTTCTTC

V gene: TRBV20-1
J gene: TRBJ2-1
clone size: NA
D gene: NA
CDR3 protein: CSALDRRGAVGEQFF
CDR3 DNA: TGCAGTGCTCTTGATCGGAGAGGAGCGGTCGGGGAGCAGTTCTTC

V gene: TRBV4-1
J gene: TRBJ2-7
clone size: few
D gene: NA
CDR3 protein: CASSPRWGPYEQYF
CDR3 DNA: TGCGCCAGCAGCCCCAGGTGGGGGCCCTACGAGCAGTACTTC

V gene: TRBV20-1
J gene: TRBJ1-2
clone size: NA
D gene: NA
CDR3 protein: CSAFLSGDFYGYTF
CDR3 DNA: TGCAGTGCTTTCCTATCCGGGGATTTCTATGGCTACACCTTC

V gene: TRBV27
J gene: TRBJ2-7
clone size: few
D gene: NA
CDR3 protein: CASSLFDGGRQNEQYF
CDR3 DNA: TGTGCCAGCAGTTTATTCGATGGGGGGCGCCAAAACGAGCAGTACTTC

V gene: TRBV20-1
J gene: TRBJ1-5
clone size: few
D gene: NA
CDR3 protein: CSASPQGMEPQHF
CDR3 DNA: TGCAGTGCTAGTCCGCAGGGGATGGAGCCCCAGCATTTT

V gene: TRBV12-3/TRBV12-4
J gene: TRBJ2-7
clone size: NA
D gene: NA
CDR3 protein: CASRLGPGEQYF
CDR3 DNA: TGTGCCAGCAGATTAGGACCGGGCGAGCAGTACTTC

V gene: TRBV12-3/TRBV12-4
J gene: TRBJ1-2
clone size: NA
D gene: NA
CDR3 protein: CASSSRDKTYGHTF
CDR3 DNA: TGTGCCAGCAGTTCCCGGGACAAAACCTATGGCCACACCTTC

V gene: TRBV12-3/TRBV12-4
J gene: TRBJ2-3
clone size: NA
D gene: TRBD2
CDR3 protein: CASSISRGGEDTQYF
CDR3 DNA: TGTGCCAGCAGTATTAGCCGGGGGGGTGAAGATACGCAGTATTTT